This entry features one T cell receptor beta chain sequence. Germline CDR1 reads MNHNS; CDR2 reads SASEGT. This CDR3 is 13 amino acids long. After removal of 6 bases from V and 8 bases from J, the junction contained 5 bases not matched to a gene. The data are from a study of T cell changes during pregnancy in multiple sclerosis. Generated by immunoSEQ multiplex PCR, the TCRdb table keeps only in-frame clones and is missing some. The profile shows 95,000 to 150,000 clones, approximately 95% of them singletons. The chain links TRBV6-1 to TRBJ1-4; 8 bases line up with TRBD1. The sequence came from a female donor with multiple sclerosis, enrolled in a pregnancy study. Sequencing used peripheral blood, obtained before pregnancy. For the CDR3, the DNA is TGTGCCAGCAGGGGACAGGCACACGAAAAACTGTTTTTT. As protein: CASRGQAHEKLFF.